This TCR beta chain was sequenced during a study of T-cell memory formation after mild COVID-19. Study context: The two donors had largely donor-specific TCR clusters.

V gave up 4 bases and J gave up 0 bases, with 9 bases separating them. The CDR3 is made up of 14 amino acids. Germline CDR1 SGHRS, CDR2 YFSETQ. The sample holds one count of this clonotype. Each CDR3 protein gets one entry after TCRdb re-called the 5' RACE reads with MiXCR. The profile shows about 350,000 distinct CDR3 sequences, approximately 15% of them singletons. The sequence was obtained from a young man who had mild COVID-19 (a few samples of this study predate the infection). Cell type and time point are not known. The specimen was PBMCs or a T cell subset sorted from them (not recorded which). This chain links TRBV5-1 with TRBJ2-3; D unresolved. The CDR3 protein is CASSLRSSTDTQYF. The CDR3 DNA sequence: TGCGCCAGCAGCCTGCGGTCTAGCACAGATACGCAGTATTTT. Variable domain in full (rest from reference TRBV5-1 and TRBJ2-3): KAGVTQTPRYLIKTRGQQVTLSCSPISGHRSVSWYQQTPGQGLQFLFEYFSETQRNKGNFPGRFSGRQFSNSRSEMNVSTLELGDSALYLCASSLRSSTDTQYFGPGTRLTVL.